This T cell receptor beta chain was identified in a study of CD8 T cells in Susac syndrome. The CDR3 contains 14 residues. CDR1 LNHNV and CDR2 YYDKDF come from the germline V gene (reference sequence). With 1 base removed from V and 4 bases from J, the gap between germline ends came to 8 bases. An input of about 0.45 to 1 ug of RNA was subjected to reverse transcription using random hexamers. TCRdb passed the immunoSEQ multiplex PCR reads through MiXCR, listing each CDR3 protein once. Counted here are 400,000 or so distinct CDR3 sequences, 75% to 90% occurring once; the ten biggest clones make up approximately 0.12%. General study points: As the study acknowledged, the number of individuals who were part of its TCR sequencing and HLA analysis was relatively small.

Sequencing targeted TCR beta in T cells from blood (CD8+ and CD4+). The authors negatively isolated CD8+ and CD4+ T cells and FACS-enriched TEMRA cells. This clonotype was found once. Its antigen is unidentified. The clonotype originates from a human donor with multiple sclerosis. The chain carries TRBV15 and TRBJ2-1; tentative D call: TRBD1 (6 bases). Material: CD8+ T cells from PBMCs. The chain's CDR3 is CATSRVDRYNEQFF. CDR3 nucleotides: TGTGCCACCAGCAGAGTTGACAGGTACAATGAGCAGTTCTTC.